This T cell receptor beta chain stems from a study of T cells after posttransplantation cyclophosphamide. Overall study findings and caveats: TRB clonality was highly associated with recipient CMV seropositivity and reactivation.

Cyclophosphamide on days +3 and +4 followed busulfan-fludarabine conditioning and a marrow graft. Using immunoSEQ multiplex PCR, the repertoire was profiled, and TCRdb retains in-frame clones only, with some absent. The sample lists roughly 3,600 clones, approximately 85% occurring once. Details on this clone: Its antigen is not identified.

V shed 4 bases, J shed 0 bases, and the junction held 12 bases outside the gene matches. CDR1 SEHNR and CDR2 FQNEAQ come from the germline V gene (reference sequence). The CDR3 is 18 residues long. The origin of this receptor is a female patient between 50 and 59 years old who received an allogeneic stem cell transplant from an unrelated donor, was CMV-positive, and had acute and chronic GVHD. Some of the T cells may derive from the graft donor. The material was PBMCs, obtained after allogeneic stem cell transplant with posttransplant cyclophosphamide. This chain uses TRBV7-9 with TRBJ2-7; 10 bases agree with TRBD2. CDR3 nucleotide sequence: TGTGCCAGCAGCTCTCCTTCCTTAGCGGGGGGCCTCTCCTACGAGCAGTACTTC. Translated: CASSSPSLAGGLSYEQYF.